This T cell receptor beta chain was captured by sequencing in a study of T cells in Graves' hyperthyroidism and ophthalmopathy. Notes on the study in general: Also found in blood were most expanded thyroid clonotypes above 0.001.

TCR beta CDR3 regions were amplified from RNA. HTBI primers were used for first-round RT-PCR of the TCR CDR3. A single record per CDR3 protein comes from TCRdb applying MiXCR to the multiplex PCR reads. The repertoire consists of about 210,000 distinct CDR3 sequences, with about a sixth occurring once and the leading ten covering 50%. Newly diagnosed hyperthyroidism patients aged 18 to 65 years had disease lasting under 2 months. Diagnoses rested on clinical symptoms, serum thyroxine and TRAb, thyroid ultrasound and orbital computed tomography. In its sample, this clonotype was seen many times. Its antigen is as yet unknown. This sequence was found in a man aged 50 or older with Graves' hyperthyroidism. Sequenced sample: blood.

CDR3 sequence (DNA): TGCAGTGCTCTCGGCTACACCTTC. Translated: CSALGYTF. J is TRBJ1-2 and V is TRBV20-1; D uncertain. Trimming removed 5 bases from V and 8 bases from J, with 3 bases in between. Germline V lookup: CDR1 DFQATT, CDR2 SNEGSKA (reference sequence). There are 8 residues in the CDR3.